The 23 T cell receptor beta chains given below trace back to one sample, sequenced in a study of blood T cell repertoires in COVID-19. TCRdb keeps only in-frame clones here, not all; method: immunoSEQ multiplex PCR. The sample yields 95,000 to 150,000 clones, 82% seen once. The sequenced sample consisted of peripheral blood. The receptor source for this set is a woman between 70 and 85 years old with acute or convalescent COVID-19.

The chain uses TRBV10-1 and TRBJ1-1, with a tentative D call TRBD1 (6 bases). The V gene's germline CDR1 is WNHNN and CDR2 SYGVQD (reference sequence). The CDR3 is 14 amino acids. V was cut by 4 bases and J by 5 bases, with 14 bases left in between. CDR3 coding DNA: TGCGCCAGCAGTGGAGGCAGGGGTGATACTGAAGCTTTCTTT. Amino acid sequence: CASSGGRGDTEAFF.

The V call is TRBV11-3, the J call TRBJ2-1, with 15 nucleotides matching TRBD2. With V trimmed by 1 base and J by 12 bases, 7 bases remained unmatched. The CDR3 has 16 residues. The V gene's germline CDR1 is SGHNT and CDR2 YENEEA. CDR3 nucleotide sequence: TGTGCCAGCAGCTTAGCTGGACTAGCGGGGGGGCAAGTGCAGTTCTTC. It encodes CASSLAGLAGGQVQFF.

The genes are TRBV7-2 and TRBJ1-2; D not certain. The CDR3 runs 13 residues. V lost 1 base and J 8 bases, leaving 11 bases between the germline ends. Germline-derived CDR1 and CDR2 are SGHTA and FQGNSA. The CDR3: CASSLVRELGYTF. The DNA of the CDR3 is TGTGCCAGCAGCTTAGTCCGAGAGTTAGGCTACACCTTC.

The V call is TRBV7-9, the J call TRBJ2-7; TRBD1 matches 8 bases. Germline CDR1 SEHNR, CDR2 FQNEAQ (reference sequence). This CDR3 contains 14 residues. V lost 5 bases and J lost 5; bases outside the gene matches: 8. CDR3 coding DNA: TGTGCCAGCAGCGTCAGGTCGACAGGGGACGAGCAGTACTTC. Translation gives CASSVRSTGDEQYF.

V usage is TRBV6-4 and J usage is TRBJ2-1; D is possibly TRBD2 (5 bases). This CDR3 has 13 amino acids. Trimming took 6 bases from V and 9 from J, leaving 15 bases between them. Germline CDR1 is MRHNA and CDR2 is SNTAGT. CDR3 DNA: TGTGCCAGCAGCTTGGACGGGGTCGGTGAGCAGTTCTTC. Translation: CASSLDGVGEQFF.

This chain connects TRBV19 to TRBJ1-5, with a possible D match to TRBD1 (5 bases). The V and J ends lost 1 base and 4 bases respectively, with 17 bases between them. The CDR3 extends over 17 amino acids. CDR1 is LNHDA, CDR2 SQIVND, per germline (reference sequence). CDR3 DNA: TGTGCCAGTAGTATAGGCGACAGAAAGGGGCTAAATCAGCCCCAGCATTTT. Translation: CASSIGDRKGLNQPQHF.

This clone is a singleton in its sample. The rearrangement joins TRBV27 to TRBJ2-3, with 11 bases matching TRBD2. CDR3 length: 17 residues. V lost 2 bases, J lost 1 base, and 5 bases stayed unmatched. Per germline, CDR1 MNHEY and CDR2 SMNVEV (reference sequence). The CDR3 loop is CASSLSKGLAGTDTQYF. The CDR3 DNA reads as TGTGCCAGCAGTTTAAGTAAGGGACTAGCGGGCACAGATACGCAGTATTTT.

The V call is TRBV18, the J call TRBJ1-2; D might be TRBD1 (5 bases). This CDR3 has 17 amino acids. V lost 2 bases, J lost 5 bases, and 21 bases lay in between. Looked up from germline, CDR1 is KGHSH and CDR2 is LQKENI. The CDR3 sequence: CASSPNDRRLKNYGYTF. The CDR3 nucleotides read TGTGCCAGCTCACCAAATGACAGACGCTTAAAAAATTATGGCTACACCTTC.

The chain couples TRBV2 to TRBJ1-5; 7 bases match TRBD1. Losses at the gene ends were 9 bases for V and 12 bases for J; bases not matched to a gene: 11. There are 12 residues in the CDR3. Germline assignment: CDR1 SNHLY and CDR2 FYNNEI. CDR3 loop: CASCNRDSVQHF. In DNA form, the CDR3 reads TGTGCCAGTTGCAACCGGGACAGCGTCCAGCATTTT.

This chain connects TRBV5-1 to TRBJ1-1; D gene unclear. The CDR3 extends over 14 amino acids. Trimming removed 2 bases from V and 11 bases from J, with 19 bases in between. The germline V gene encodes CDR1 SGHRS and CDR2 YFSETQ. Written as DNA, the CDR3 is TGCGCCAGCAGCTTCGGTGAAGCAGGAGGGCCGGCTTTCTTT. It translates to CASSFGEAGGPAFF.

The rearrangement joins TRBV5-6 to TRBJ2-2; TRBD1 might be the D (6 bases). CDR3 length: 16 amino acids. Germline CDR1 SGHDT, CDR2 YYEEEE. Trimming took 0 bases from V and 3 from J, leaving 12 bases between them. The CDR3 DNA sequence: TGTGCCAGCAGCTTGGGGCACAGGGTGGACACCGGGGAGCTGTTTTTT. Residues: CASSLGHRVDTGELFF.

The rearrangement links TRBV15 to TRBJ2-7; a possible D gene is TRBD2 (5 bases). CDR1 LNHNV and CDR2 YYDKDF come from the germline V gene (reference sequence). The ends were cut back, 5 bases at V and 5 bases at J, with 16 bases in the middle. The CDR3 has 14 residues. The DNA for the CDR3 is TGTGCCACCAGCGGCAGTACGGGGATCCACGAGCAGTACTTC. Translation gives CATSGSTGIHEQYF. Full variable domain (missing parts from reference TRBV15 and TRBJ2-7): DAMVIQNPRYQVTQFGKPVTLSCSQTLNHNVMYWYQQKSSQAPKLLFHYYDKDFNNEADTPDNFQSRRPNTSFCFLDIRSPGLGDTAMYLCATSGSTGIHEQYFGPGTRLTVT.

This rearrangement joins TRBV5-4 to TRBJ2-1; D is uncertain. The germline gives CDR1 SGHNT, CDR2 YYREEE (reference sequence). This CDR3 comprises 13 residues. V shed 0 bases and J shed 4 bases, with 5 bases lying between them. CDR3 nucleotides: TGTGCCAGCAGCTTGGTAGAGTACAATGAGCAGTTCTTC. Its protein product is CASSLVEYNEQFF.

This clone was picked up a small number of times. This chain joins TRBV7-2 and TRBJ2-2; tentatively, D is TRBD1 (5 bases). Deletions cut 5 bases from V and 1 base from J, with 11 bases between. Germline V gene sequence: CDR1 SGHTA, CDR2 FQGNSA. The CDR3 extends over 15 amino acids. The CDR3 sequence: CASSAGWGNTGELFF. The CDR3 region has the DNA TGTGCCAGCAGCGCAGGGTGGGGGAACACCGGGGAGCTGTTTTTT.

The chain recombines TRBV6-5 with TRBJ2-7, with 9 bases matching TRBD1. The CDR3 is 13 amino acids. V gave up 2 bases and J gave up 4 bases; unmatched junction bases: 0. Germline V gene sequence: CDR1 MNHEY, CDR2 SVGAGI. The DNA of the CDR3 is TGTGCCAGCAGTTACGACAGGGGGTACGAGCAGTACTTC. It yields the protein CASSYDRGYEQYF.

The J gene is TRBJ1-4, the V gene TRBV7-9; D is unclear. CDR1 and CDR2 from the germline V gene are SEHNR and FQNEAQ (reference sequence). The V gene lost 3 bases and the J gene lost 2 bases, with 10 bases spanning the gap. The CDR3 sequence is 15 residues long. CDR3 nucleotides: TGTGCCAGCAGCTTGTCTCGCGTTACTAATGAAAAACTGTTTTTT. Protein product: CASSLSRVTNEKLFF. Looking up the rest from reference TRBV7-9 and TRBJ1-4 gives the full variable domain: DTGVSQNPRHKITKRGQNVTFRCDPISEHNRLYWYRQTLGQGPEFLTYFQNEAQLEKSRLLSDRFSAERPKGSFSTLEIQRTEQGDSAMYLCASSLSRVTNEKLFFGSGTQLSVL.

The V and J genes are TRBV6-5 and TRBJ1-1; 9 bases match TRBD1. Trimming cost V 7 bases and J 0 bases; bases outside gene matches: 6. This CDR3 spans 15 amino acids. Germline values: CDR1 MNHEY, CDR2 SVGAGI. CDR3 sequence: CASIRDRAVNTEAFF. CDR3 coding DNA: TGTGCCAGCATTCGGGACAGGGCAGTGAACACTGAAGCTTTCTTT.

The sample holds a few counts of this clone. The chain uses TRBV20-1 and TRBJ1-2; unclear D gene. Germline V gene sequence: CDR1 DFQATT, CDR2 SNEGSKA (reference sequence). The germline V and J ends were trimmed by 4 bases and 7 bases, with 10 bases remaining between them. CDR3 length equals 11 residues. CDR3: CSATDGPGYTF. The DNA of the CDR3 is TGCAGTGCTACCGATGGCCCTGGCTACACCTTC.

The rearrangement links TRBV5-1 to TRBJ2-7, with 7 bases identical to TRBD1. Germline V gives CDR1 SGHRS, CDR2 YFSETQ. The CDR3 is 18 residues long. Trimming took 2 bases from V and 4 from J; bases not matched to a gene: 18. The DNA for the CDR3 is TGCGCCAGCAGCTTTATCGATACTTCCGGACAGGATTCATACGAGCAGTACGTC. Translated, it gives CASSFIDTSGQDSYEQYV.

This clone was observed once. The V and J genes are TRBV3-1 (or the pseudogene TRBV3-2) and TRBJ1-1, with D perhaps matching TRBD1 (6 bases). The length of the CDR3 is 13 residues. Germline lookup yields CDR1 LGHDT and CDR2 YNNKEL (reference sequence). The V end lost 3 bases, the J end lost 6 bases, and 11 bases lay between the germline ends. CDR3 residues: CASSQGAFSEAFF. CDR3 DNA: TGTGCCAGCAGCCAGGGGGCGTTCTCTGAAGCTTTCTTT.

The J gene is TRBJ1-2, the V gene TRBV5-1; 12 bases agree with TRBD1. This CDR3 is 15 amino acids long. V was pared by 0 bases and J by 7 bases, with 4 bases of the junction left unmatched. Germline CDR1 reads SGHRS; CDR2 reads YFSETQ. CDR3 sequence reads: CASSLGGTGGRGYTF. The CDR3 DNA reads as TGCGCCAGCAGCTTGGGTGGGACAGGGGGCCGTGGCTACACCTTC. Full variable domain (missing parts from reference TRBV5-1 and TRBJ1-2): KAGVTQTPRYLIKTRGQQVTLSCSPISGHRSVSWYQQTPGQGLQFLFEYFSETQRNKGNFPGRFSGRQFSNSRSEMNVSTLELGDSALYLCASSLGGTGGRGYTFGSGTRLTVV.

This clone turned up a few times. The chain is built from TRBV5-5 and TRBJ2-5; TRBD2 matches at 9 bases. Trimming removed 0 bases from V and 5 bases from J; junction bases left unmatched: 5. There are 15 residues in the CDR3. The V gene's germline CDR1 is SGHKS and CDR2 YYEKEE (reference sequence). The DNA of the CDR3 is TGTGCCAGCAGCTTGGCCAAGCTAGCGGGGGAGACCCAGTACTTC. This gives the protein CASSLAKLAGETQYF.

Here the CDR3 DNA reads TGTGCCAGCAGATATAGAAGGGGCACTGAAGCTTTCTTT. Translation: CASRYRRGTEAFF. V gene TRBV27 combines with J gene TRBJ1-1; perhaps TRBD1 as D (5 bases). Germline V CDR1 and CDR2: MNHEY, SMNVEV (reference sequence). Trimming left V 6 bases short and J 4 bases short, with 12 bases between. CDR3 size: 13 residues.